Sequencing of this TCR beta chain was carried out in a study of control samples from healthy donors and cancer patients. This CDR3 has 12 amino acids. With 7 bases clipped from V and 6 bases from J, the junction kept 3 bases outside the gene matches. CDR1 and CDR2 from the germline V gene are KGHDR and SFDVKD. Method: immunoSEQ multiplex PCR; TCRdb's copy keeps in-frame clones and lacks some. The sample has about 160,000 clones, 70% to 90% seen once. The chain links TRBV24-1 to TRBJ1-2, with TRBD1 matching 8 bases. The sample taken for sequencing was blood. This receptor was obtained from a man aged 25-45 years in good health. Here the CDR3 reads CATSQQGDGYTF. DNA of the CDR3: TGTGCCACCAGCCAACAGGGGGATGGCTACACCTTC.